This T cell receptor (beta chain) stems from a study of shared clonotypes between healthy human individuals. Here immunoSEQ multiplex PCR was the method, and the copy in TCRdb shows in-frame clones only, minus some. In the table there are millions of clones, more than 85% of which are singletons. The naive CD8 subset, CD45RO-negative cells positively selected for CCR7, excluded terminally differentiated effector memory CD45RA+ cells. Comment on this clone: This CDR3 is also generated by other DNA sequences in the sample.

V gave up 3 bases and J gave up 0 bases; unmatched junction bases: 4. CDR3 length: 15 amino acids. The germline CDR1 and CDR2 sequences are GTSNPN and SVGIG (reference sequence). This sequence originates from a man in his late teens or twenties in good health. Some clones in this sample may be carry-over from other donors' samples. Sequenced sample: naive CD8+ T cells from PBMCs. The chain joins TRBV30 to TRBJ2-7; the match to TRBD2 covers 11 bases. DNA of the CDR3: TGTGCCTGGAGGGGGGGGACTAGCGGCTCCTACGAGCAGTACTTC. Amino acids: CAWRGGTSGSYEQYF.